The table lists the clone carrying this TCR beta chain with a few counts. Its target is unknown. The assay was immunoSEQ multiplex PCR, and TCRdb's table has in-frame clones only and misses some. The data contain 210,000 or so clones, around 88% of them singletons. Trimming shortened V by 3 bases and J by 0 bases, and 6 bases separated the two germline ends. Germline V lookup: CDR1 MGHRA, CDR2 YSYEKL. The CDR3 length is 13 residues. The sample belongs to a study of cytomegalovirus exposure and HLA in healthy donors. Study-level points and caveats: Investigators reported 150 to 200 TCR beta chains as tied to cytomegalovirus. Rarity characterized most TCR sequences, yet some public TCRs appeared in many donors.

V gene TRBV4-1 combines with J gene TRBJ2-7; no clear D. Sequenced: PBMCs. The receptor was derived from a young woman in good health and CMV-seronegative. CDR3 loop: CASSQGLSYEQYF. Written as DNA, the CDR3 is TGCGCCAGCAGCCAGGGCCTCTCCTACGAGCAGTACTTC.